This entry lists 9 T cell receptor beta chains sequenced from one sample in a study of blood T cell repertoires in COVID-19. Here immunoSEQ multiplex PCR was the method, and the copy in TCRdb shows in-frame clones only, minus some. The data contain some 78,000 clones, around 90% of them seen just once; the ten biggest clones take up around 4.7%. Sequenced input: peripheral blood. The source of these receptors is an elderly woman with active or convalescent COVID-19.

The CDR3 DNA follows: TGTGCCAGCAGCTCGACAGTCGGGGGGGAGCTGTTTTTT. This gives the protein CASSSTVGGELFF. The chain uses TRBV6-2 or TRBV6-3 and TRBJ2-2, with D perhaps TRBD1 (5 bases). CDR3 length: 13 residues. Germline lookup yields CDR1 MNHEY and CDR2 SVGEGT. Trimming cost V 6 bases and J 8 bases, with 13 bases left between them.

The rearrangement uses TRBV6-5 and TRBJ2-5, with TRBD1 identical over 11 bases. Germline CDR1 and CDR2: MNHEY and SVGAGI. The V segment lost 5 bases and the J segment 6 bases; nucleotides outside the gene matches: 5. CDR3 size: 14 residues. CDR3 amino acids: CASSRTGGKKTQYF. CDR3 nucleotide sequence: TGTGCCAGCAGTCGGACAGGGGGCAAGAAGACCCAGTACTTC.

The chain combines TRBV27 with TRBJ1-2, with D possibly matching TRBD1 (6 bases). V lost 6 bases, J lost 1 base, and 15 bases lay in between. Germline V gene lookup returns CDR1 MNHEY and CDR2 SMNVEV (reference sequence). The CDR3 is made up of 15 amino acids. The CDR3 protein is CASRLQGSLNYGYTF. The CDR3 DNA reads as TGTGCCAGCAGATTACAGGGTTCTCTTAACTATGGCTACACCTTC.

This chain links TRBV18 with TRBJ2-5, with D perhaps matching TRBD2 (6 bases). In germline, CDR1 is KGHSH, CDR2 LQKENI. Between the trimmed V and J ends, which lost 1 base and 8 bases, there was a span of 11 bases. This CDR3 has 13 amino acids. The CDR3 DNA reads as TGTGCCAGCTCACCACTGGGGGGTGTAACCCAGTACTTC. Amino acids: CASSPLGGVTQYF.

The CDR3 DNA reads as TGTGCCAGCAGCCGAAGTGGGAGCGGGGGCTCCTACGAGCAGTACTTC. It translates to CASSRSGSGGSYEQYF. The gene calls are TRBV4-2 and TRBJ2-7; 8 bases align to TRBD2. V lost 4 bases, J lost 0 bases, and 8 bases stayed unmatched. Germline-derived CDR1 and CDR2 are LGHNA and YNFKEQ. The CDR3 is 16 residues long.

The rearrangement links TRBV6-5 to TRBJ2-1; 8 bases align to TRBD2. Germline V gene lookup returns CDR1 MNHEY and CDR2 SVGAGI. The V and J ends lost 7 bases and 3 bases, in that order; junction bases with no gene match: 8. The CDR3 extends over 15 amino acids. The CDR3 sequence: CASTFSGSFYNEQFF. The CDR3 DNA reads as TGTGCCAGCACCTTCAGCGGGAGCTTCTACAATGAGCAGTTCTTC.

The CDR3 DNA sequence: TGTGCCAGCAGCGCTAGCGGAAGCTCCTACAATGAGCAGTTCTTC. It specifies CASSASGSSYNEQFF. V usage is TRBV7-9 and J usage is TRBJ2-1, with 7 bases aligning to TRBD2. The CDR3 extends over 15 amino acids. The V gene's germline CDR1 is SEHNR and CDR2 FQNEAQ (reference sequence). The ends lost 5 bases at V and 0 bases at J; junction bases unmatched: 4. Filled out from reference TRBV7-9 and TRBJ2-1, the complete variable domain reads DTGVSQNPRHKITKRGQNVTFRCDPISEHNRLYWYRQTLGQGPEFLTYFQNEAQLEKSRLLSDRFSAERPKGSFSTLEIQRTEQGDSAMYLCASSASGSSYNEQFFGPGTRLTVL.

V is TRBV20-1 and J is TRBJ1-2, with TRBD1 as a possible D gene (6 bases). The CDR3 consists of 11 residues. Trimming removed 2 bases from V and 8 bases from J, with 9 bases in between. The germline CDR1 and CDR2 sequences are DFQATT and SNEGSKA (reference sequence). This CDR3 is CSARNRVGYTF. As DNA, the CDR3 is TGCAGTGCTAGAAACAGGGTAGGCTACACCTTC.

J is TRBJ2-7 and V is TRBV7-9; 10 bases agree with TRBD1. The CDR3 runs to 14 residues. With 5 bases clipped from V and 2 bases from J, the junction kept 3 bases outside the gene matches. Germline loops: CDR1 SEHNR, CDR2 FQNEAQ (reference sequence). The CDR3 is CASSPDRGPYEQYF. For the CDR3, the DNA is TGTGCCAGCAGCCCAGACAGGGGGCCCTACGAGCAGTACTTC.